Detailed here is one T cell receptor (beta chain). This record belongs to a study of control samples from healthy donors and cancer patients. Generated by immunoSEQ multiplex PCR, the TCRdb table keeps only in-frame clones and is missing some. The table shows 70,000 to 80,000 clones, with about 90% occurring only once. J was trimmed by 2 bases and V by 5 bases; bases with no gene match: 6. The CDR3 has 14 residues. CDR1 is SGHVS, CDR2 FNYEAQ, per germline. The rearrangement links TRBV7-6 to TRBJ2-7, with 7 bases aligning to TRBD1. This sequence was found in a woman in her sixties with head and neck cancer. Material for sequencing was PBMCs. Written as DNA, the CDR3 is TGTGCCAGCAGCCTAGGGACAGCCACCTACGAGCAGTACTTC. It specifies CASSLGTATYEQYF.